The 16 T cell receptor beta chains in this list originate from one sample, sequenced in a study of blood T cell repertoires in COVID-19. Sequencing used immunoSEQ multiplex PCR; TCRdb keeps in-frame clones, though not all of them. The table shows around 290,000 clones, with 87% occurring only once. Source material: peripheral blood. These receptor sequences come from a woman aged 45-60 years who had recovered from COVID-19.

This chain connects TRBV5-6 to TRBJ1-2, with D hard to call. With 0 bases removed from V and 1 base from J, the gap between germline ends came to 10 bases. Per the germline V gene, CDR1 is SGHDT and CDR2 is YYEEEE. CDR3 length: 15 amino acids. This chain's CDR3 is CASSLVEGYNYGYTF. CDR3 sequence (DNA): TGTGCCAGCAGCTTGGTTGAGGGCTATAACTATGGCTACACCTTC.

This sequence joins TRBV4-3 and TRBJ2-2; 11 bases map to TRBD2. The CDR3 is made up of 21 amino acids. Germline CDR1 reads LGHNA; CDR2 reads YSLEER. The ends lost 2 bases at V and 4 bases at J; junction bases unmatched: 18. The CDR3 here is CASSQRFSVDSGRALTGELFF. The CDR3 DNA follows: TGCGCCAGCAGCCAACGTTTCTCGGTAGATAGCGGGAGGGCCCTCACCGGGGAGCTGTTTTTT.

This chain connects TRBV21-1 to TRBJ2-2; the table's TRBD2 call for D was not verified on the DNA. TRBV21-1 is classified as a pseudogene. The CDR3 sequence is 16 residues long. The CDR3 DNA follows: TGTGCCAGCAGCAAAGACGGTCGAGCGAACACCGGGGAGCTGTTTTTT. Residues: CASSKDGRANTGELFF.

This sequence joins TRBV2 and TRBJ1-2; the match to TRBD1 covers 7 bases. V was pared by 5 bases and J by 8 bases, with 5 bases of the junction left unmatched. CDR3 length: 12 residues. Germline-derived CDR1 and CDR2 are SNHLY and FYNNEI. In nucleotides, the CDR3 is TGTGCCAGCAGTCAGACAGGGTACGGCTACACCTTC. Translated, it gives CASSQTGYGYTF.

The J gene is TRBJ1-2, the V gene TRBV7-2; 8 nucleotides match TRBD1. The CDR3 spans 15 residues. Trimming took 5 bases from V and 4 from J; bases not matched to a gene: 9. CDR1 and CDR2 (germline): SGHTA, FQGNSA. The DNA of the CDR3 is TGTGCCAGCAGCCTACCCCCACAGGGGGGCTATGGCTACACCTTC. Amino acid sequence: CASSLPPQGGYGYTF.

Many counts were recorded for this clone. A much larger clone differs by one base, so this may be a read error. The same CDR3 can be traced to other DNA sequences in this sample. The chain employs TRBV6-5 and TRBJ1-2; maybe TRBD1 (6 bases). The germline gives CDR1 MNHEY, CDR2 SVGAGI. Deletions cut 0 bases from V and 4 bases from J, with 9 bases between. There are 14 residues in the CDR3. The CDR3 DNA sequence: TGTGCCAGCAGTTACTCGACAGGAGGCTATGGCTACACCTTC. Protein sequence: CASSYSTGGYGYTF.

This chain uses TRBV7-2 with TRBJ1-1, with 7 bases matching TRBD1. V was clipped by 5 bases and J by 6 bases; unmatched bases: 6. Germline assignment: CDR1 SGHTA and CDR2 FQGNSA. The CDR3 has 13 residues. The CDR3 bases are TGTGCCAGCAGCCTAGACAGGGTCGCTGAAGCTTTCTTT. It is translated as CASSLDRVAEAFF.

CDR3 residues: CASGQFLYPDRDTEAFF. The CDR3 region has the DNA TGTGCTAGTGGCCAATTCTTGTATCCGGACAGAGACACTGAAGCTTTCTTT. The chain recombines TRBV12-5 with TRBJ1-1, with D perhaps TRBD1 (6 bases). Germline-derived CDR1 and CDR2 are LGHNT and FRNRAP. The CDR3 sequence is 17 residues long. V shed 6 bases and J shed 3 bases, with 23 bases lying between them. Looking up the rest from reference TRBV12-5 and TRBJ1-1 gives the full variable domain: DARVTQTPRHKVTEMGQEVTMRCQPILGHNTVFWYRQTMMQGLELLAYFRNRAPLDDSGMPKDRFSAEMPDATLATLKIQPSEPRDSAVYFCASGQFLYPDRDTEAFFGQGTRLTVV.

The J gene is TRBJ1-5, the V gene TRBV19; no clear D. There are 12 residues in the CDR3. Trimming removed 5 bases from V and 9 bases from J, with 11 bases in between. From germline, CDR1 is LNHDA and CDR2 SQIVND (reference sequence). This chain's CDR3 is CASSFSAGPQHF. CDR3 sequence (DNA): TGTGCCAGTAGTTTTTCAGCGGGGCCCCAGCATTTT.

The chain combines TRBV10-3 with TRBJ2-2; no reliable D call. The germline V gene encodes CDR1 ENHRY and CDR2 SYGVKD. The CDR3 is 13 amino acids. Between the trimmed V and J ends, which lost 7 bases and 0 bases, there was a span of 6 bases. CDR3 protein: CAIMWPNTGELFF. CDR3 coding DNA: TGTGCCATCATGTGGCCGAACACCGGGGAGCTGTTTTTT.

The V and J genes are TRBV19 and TRBJ1-5, with TRBD1 as a possible D gene (5 bases). Looked up from germline, CDR1 is LNHDA and CDR2 is SQIVND (reference sequence). CDR3 length equals 13 residues. Trimming stripped 9 bases from V and 3 bases from J, with 12 bases between. CDR3 loop: CASGGGINQPQHF. The DNA of the CDR3 is TGTGCCAGCGGTGGGGGGATCAATCAGCCCCAGCATTTT.

The rearrangement links TRBV7-8 to TRBJ2-7; 8 nucleotides agree with TRBD2. Germline CDR1 reads SGHVS; CDR2 reads FQNEAQ. The CDR3 totals 14 residues. The V segment lost 4 bases and the J segment 4 bases; nucleotides outside the gene matches: 6. Here the CDR3 reads CASSSGLGGYEQYF. The CDR3 DNA reads TGTGCCAGCAGCTCGGGACTAGGGGGATACGAGCAGTACTTC.

This chain joins TRBV2 and TRBJ1-2; 8 bases are shared with TRBD1. With V trimmed by 4 bases and J by 4 bases, 5 bases remained unmatched. The CDR3 totals 14 residues. Germline V gene lookup returns CDR1 SNHLY and CDR2 FYNNEI. The CDR3 here is CASSGDRNSYGYTF. The CDR3 DNA reads as TGTGCCAGCAGTGGGGACAGGAACTCCTATGGCTACACCTTC. Variable domain in full (rest from reference TRBV2 and TRBJ1-2): EPEVTQTPSHQVTQMGQEVILRCVPISNHLYFYWYRQILGQKVEFLVSFYNNEISEKSEIFDDQFSVERPDGSNFTLKIRSTKLEDSAMYFCASSGDRNSYGYTFGSGTRLTVV.

The rearrangement links TRBV5-4 to TRBJ2-1; TRBD2 matches 13 bases. The CDR3 has 15 amino acids. The V gene end was trimmed by 0 bases and the J gene end by 6 bases; junction bases not matched to a gene: 0. Germline V lookup: CDR1 SGHNT, CDR2 YYREEE (reference sequence). The CDR3 protein is CASSLGLAGGNEQFF. In nucleotides, the CDR3 is TGTGCCAGCAGCTTGGGACTAGCGGGGGGCAATGAGCAGTTCTTC.

This clone was seen only a few times. The V gene is TRBV24-1, the J gene TRBJ2-2; 10 nucleotides line up with TRBD1. Germline lookup yields CDR1 KGHDR and CDR2 SFDVKD. CDR3 length: 17 residues. The V and J ends lost 5 bases and 1 base, in that order; junction bases with no gene match: 6. In DNA form, the CDR3 reads TGTGCCACCAGTGGGGACAGGGGAATTGGGAACACCGGGGAGCTGTTTTTT. Encoded protein: CATSGDRGIGNTGELFF.

This clone was found once. The rearrangement joins TRBV9 to TRBJ2-7, with D maybe TRBD2 (5 bases). The V end lost 0 bases, the J end lost 2 bases, and 9 bases lay between the germline ends. Germline assignment: CDR1 SGDLS and CDR2 YYNGEE. The length of the CDR3 is 14 residues. This CDR3 reads CASSVGSSPYEQYF. In nucleotides, the CDR3 is TGTGCCAGCAGCGTAGGATCTAGCCCCTACGAGCAGTACTTC.